A selection of T cell receptor beta chains follows, all from one sample in a study of cytomegalovirus exposure and HLA in healthy donors. Here immunoSEQ multiplex PCR was the method, and the copy in TCRdb shows in-frame clones only, minus some. The sample has 230,000 or so clones, 85% to 95% seen once. Sequences were obtained from PBMCs. These receptors all come from a girl aged 2 to 9 in good health and CMV-seronegative. CDR3s include the opening cysteine and the closing phenylalanine or tryptophan. Fields, in order: V gene, clone size, D gene, J gene, CDR3 DNA, CDR3 protein. D genes are given only for firm matches. The listing skips clone size in some rows; elsewhere it reads once, few, many or a size class.

TRBV2,NA,TRBD1,TRBJ2-7,TGTGCCAGCAGTGACGGGACAGGGCCCTCCTACGAGCAGTACTTC,CASSDGTGPSYEQYF
TRBV5-1,NA,NA,TRBJ1-6,TGCGCCAGCAGCTTGGATGTCAGGGCCAATTCACCCCTCCACTTT,CASSLDVRANSPLHF
TRBV20-1,NA,NA,TRBJ1-2,TGCCCTAATCGGGGGAACTATGGCTACACCTTC,CPNRGNYGYTF
TRBV14,NA,TRBD2,TRBJ2-7,TGTGCCAGCAGCCAAGTCAGCGGAGGACTAGCGGGAGGCGAGCAGTACTTC,CASSQVSGGLAGGEQYF
TRBV28,NA,TRBD2,TRBJ2-7,TGTGCCAGCCTCGCGGGGGGGAGATTTCTGGAGCAGTACTTC,CASLAGGRFLEQYF
TRBV6-5,NA,NA,TRBJ1-3,TGTGCCAGCCGAGGGATAGACTCTGGAAACACCATATATTTT,CASRGIDSGNTIYF
TRBV28,NA,TRBD2,TRBJ2-4,TGTGCCAGCAGTAAACCCGGGGGACTAGCGGGAGCCAAAAACATTCAGTACTTC,CASSKPGGLAGAKNIQYF
TRBV15,NA,TRBD1,TRBJ2-7,TGTGCCACCAGCAGAGTTCCCGGACAGGGGGCCCCCTTGGGGCAGTACTTC,CATSRVPGQGAPLGQYF
TRBV5-4,NA,TRBD2,TRBJ2-1,TGTGCCAGCAGCCGGGGACTAGCGGGTGTCAATGAGCAGTTCTTC,CASSRGLAGVNEQFF
TRBV10-3,NA,NA,TRBJ1-5,TGTGCCATCAGTGACAGGGATCAGCCCCAGCATTTT,CAISDRDQPQHF
TRBV29-1,NA,TRBD1,TRBJ2-1,TGCAGCGCCTTAAACAGGGGCTTCCTTGAGCAGTTCTTC,CSALNRGFLEQFF
TRBV7-8,NA,NA,TRBJ2-7,TGTGCCAGCAGCTCCCGCGGGGCTTCCTACGAGCAGTACTTC,CASSSRGASYEQYF
TRBV11-3,NA,NA,TRBJ1-1,TGTGCCAGCAGCCCTATGGGGGGCACTGAAGCTTTCTTT,CASSPMGGTEAFF
TRBV7-2,NA,TRBD2,TRBJ2-7,TGTGCCAGCAGCTTCTCCGGGACTAGCGGGTACGAGCAGTACTTC,CASSFSGTSGYEQYF
TRBV19,NA,TRBD2,TRBJ2-3,TGTGCCAGTACCCGGACTAGCGGGACAACAGATACGCAGTATTTT,CASTRTSGTTDTQYF
TRBV28,NA,TRBD1,TRBJ1-2,TGTGCCAGCAGTTCGAACCTGGGACAGGGGGACTATGGCTACACCTTC,CASSSNLGQGDYGYTF
TRBV23-1,NA,TRBD1,TRBJ2-5,TGCGCCAGCGGAAAAGACAGGGCCGAGACCCAGTACTTC,CASGKDRAETQYF
TRBV6-5,few,TRBD1,TRBJ1-1,TGTGCCAGCAGAACCACAGGGGGCACTGAAGCTTTCTTT,CASRTTGGTEAFF
TRBV18,once,TRBD1,TRBJ1-1,TGTGCCAGCTCACCACCGACAGGGGCGAACACTGAAGCTTTCTTT,CASSPPTGANTEAFF
TRBV18,once,TRBD1,TRBJ1-1,TGTGCCAGCTCACCAATCCTCACAGGGGACACTGAAGCTTTCTTT,CASSPILTGDTEAFF
TRBV4-2,NA,NA,TRBJ1-5,TGTGCCAGCAGCCGAGGGCCAATAGAGGATAGCAATCAGCCCCAGCATTTT,CASSRGPIEDSNQPQHF
TRBV7-9,NA,NA,TRBJ1-1,TGTGCCAGCAGCTTCCGAGGATTCGAGGACACTGAAGCTTTCTTT,CASSFRGFEDTEAFF
TRBV5-6,NA,NA,TRBJ1-5,TGTGCCAGCAGCTTGGGGGGGCGCAGCAATCAGCCCCAGCATTTT,CASSLGGRSNQPQHF
TRBV10-3,NA,TRBD1,TRBJ1-1,TGTGCCATCAGCGTCAAACAGGGGTTGTGGACTGAAGCTTTCTTT,CAISVKQGLWTEAFF
TRBV6-1,NA,NA,TRBJ1-2,TGTGCCAGCAGGGAACAGGTGAACTATGGCTACACCTTC,CASREQVNYGYTF
TRBV4-1,few,TRBD1,TRBJ1-1,TGCGCCAGCAGCCAATCAGGGGGCTGGACTGAAGCTTTCTTT,CASSQSGGWTEAFF
TRBV6-1,NA,NA,TRBJ1-5,TGTGCCAGCAGGAGAGGTCAGCCCCAGCATTTT,CASRRGQPQHF
TRBV25-1,few,NA,TRBJ1-5,TGTGCCAGCAGTGACCAGGGGATGCGTCAGCCCCAGCATTTT,CASSDQGMRQPQHF
TRBV2,NA,NA,TRBJ2-1,TGTGCCAGCAGGATGCTAGCTTCTGAGCAGTTCTTC,CASRMLASEQFF
TRBV27,once,TRBD1,TRBJ1-1,TGTGCCAGCAGTTTATCTGACAGGGGGTTGAACACTGAAGCTTTCTTT,CASSLSDRGLNTEAFF